Here is one TCR beta chain with its context. Its specificity is not known. The entry originates in a study of graft-versus-host responses after intestinal transplantation. Study summary: Anti-thymocyte globulin was used for induction in all recipients, who then took tacrolimus and steroids for two to four years. Study-wide results and limits: Early declines in HvG clones that occurred post-transplant were associated with peak circulating GvH clone levels.

There are 19 residues in the CDR3. The germline gives CDR1 MDHEN, CDR2 SYDVKM. Between the trimmed V and J ends, which lost 7 bases and 6 bases, there was a span of 28 bases. The table came from immunoSEQ multiplex PCR; TCRdb's copy has only in-frame clones and leaves some out. The profile covers around 90,000 clones, with 94% appearing a single time and around 0.19% taken by the ten largest. This sequence was found in a human donor who was the organ donor for an intestinal transplant. The chain employs TRBV28 and TRBJ1-6, with a tentative D call TRBD1 (5 bases). The material was unstimulated CD4+ T cells sorted from spleen or lymph node cells, obtained before transplant. The CDR3 DNA is TGTGCCAGCAACCCGCGGCGGGGCCTTTGGCAAAAAACTAATTCACCCCTCCACTTT. This gives the protein CASNPRRGLWQKTNSPLHF. Together with reference TRBV28 and TRBJ1-6, the CDR3 gives the full variable domain: DVKVTQSSRYLVKRTGEKVFLECVQDMDHENMFWYRQDPGLGLRLIYFSYDVKMKEKGDIPEGYSVSREKKERFSLILESASTNQTSMYLCASNPRRGLWQKTNSPLHFGNGTRLTVT.